The source of this T cell receptor (beta chain) is a study of shared clonotypes between healthy human individuals. CDR1 and CDR2 from the germline V gene are SGHNT and YYREEE (reference sequence). The V and J ends lost 0 bases and 6 bases, in that order; junction bases with no gene match: 0. The CDR3 sequence is 12 residues long. Repertoires were generated with immunoSEQ multiplex PCR, while TCRdb's copy carries only in-frame clones and drops some. Among millions of clones listed, more than 80% were seen once. Of note for this clone: Other DNA sequences in this sample translate to the same CDR3.

The chain recombines TRBV5-4 with TRBJ2-7; 7 bases line up with TRBD2. Sample: naive CD4+ T cells from PBMCs. Indicated subset: CD45RA+ positively selected. The receptor was derived from a man between 18 and 29 years old in good health. Some clones in this sample may be carry-over from other donors' samples. The CDR3: CASSLAGGEQYF. CDR3 coding DNA: TGTGCCAGCAGCTTGGCGGGAGGCGAGCAGTACTTC.